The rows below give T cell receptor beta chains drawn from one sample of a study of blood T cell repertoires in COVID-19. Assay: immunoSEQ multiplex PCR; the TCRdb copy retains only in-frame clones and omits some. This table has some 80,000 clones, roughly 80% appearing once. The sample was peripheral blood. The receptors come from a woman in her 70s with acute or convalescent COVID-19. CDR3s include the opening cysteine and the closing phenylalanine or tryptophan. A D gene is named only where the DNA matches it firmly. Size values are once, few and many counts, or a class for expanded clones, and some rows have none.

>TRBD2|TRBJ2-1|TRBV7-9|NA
CATSSTSVVGEQFF
TGTGCCACATCGTCGACTAGCGTGGTCGGTGAGCAGTTCTTC
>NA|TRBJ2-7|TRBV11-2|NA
CASSTAATVQGDF
TGTGCCAGCAGCACAGCAGCGACCGTACAGGGAGACTTC
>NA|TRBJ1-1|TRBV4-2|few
CASSPTVQENTEAFF
TGTGCCAGCAGCCCTACAGTCCAGGAGAACACTGAAGCTTTCTTT
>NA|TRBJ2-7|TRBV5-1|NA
CASSLESGLSYEQYF
TGCGCCAGCAGCTTAGAAAGCGGGCTCTCCTACGAGCAGTACTTC
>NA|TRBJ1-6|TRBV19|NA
CASSTGTRGSPLHF
TGTGCCAGTAGTACCGGGACAAGGGGCTCACCCCTCCACTTT
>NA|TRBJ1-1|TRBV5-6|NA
CASSLVTGMNTEAFF
TGTGCCAGCAGCCTTGTGACGGGTATGAACACTGAAGCTTTCTTT
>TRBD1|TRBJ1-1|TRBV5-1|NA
CASSLGTGGWNTEAFF
TGCGCCAGCAGCTTGGGGACAGGGGGCTGGAACACTGAAGCTTTCTTT
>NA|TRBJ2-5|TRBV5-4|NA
CASSLAGLQETQYF
TGTGCCAGCAGCTTGGCCGGACTTCAAGAGACCCAGTACTTC
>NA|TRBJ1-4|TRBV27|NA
CASSLNYNEKLFF
TGTGCCAGCAGTTTAAATTATAATGAAAAACTGTTTTTT
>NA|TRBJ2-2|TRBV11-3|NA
CASSSRGQGTGELFF
TGTGCCAGCAGTAGCAGGGGTCAAGGCACCGGGGAGCTGTTTTTT
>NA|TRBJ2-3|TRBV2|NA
CASRPGGRTDTQYF
TGTGCCAGCAGGCCCGGCGGCCGCACAGATACGCAGTATTTT
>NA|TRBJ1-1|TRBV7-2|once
CASSTVPNTEAFF
TGTGCCAGCAGCACGGTCCCGAACACTGAAGCTTTCTTT
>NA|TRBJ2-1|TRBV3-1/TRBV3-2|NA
CASSPLSGYNEQFF
TGTGCCAGCAGCCCCCTTAGCGGCTACAATGAGCAGTTCTTC
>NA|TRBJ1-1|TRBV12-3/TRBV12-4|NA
CASSFMGGAEAFF
TGTGCCAGCAGTTTCATGGGGGGGGCTGAAGCTTTCTTT
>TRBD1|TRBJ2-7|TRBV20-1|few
CSASKGQGTYEQYF
TGCAGTGCTAGTAAGGGACAGGGGACCTACGAGCAGTACTTC
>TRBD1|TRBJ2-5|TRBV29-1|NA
CSVKGQGQETQYF
TGCAGCGTTAAGGGACAGGGGCAAGAGACCCAGTACTTC
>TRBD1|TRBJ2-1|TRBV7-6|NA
CASSPGTGGNNEQFF
TGTGCCAGCAGCCCCGGGACAGGGGGTAACAATGAGCAGTTCTTC
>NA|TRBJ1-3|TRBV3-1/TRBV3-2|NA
CASSQGTPGAGSNTIYF
TGTGCCAGCAGCCAAGGAACCCCCGGGGCCGGGAGTAACACCATATATTTT
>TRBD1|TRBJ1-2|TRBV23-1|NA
CASHLASRDRGPYGYTF
TGCGCCAGCCATCTTGCGAGCCGGGACAGGGGCCCTTATGGCTACACCTTC
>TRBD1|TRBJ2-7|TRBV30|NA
CAWSVTGTGDGEQYF
TGTGCCTGGAGTGTAACCGGGACAGGGGACGGCGAGCAGTACTTC
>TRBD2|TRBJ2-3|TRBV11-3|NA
CASSPIAGDASDTQYF
TGTGCCAGCAGCCCCATAGCGGGAGACGCATCAGATACGCAGTATTTT
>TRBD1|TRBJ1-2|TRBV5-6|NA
CASKRTGGLYGYTF
TGTGCCAGCAAACGGACAGGGGGGCTCTATGGCTACACCTTC
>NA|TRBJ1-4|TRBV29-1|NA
CSVPGATNEKLFF
TGCAGCGTCCCGGGAGCAACTAATGAAAAACTGTTTTTT
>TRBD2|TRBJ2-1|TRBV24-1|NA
CATSDRTSGNEQFF
TGTGCCACCAGTGATCGGACTAGCGGCAATGAGCAGTTCTTC
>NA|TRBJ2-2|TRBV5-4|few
CASSNRMGFDPGELFF
TGTGCCAGCAGCAACAGGATGGGATTCGATCCCGGGGAGCTGTTTTTT
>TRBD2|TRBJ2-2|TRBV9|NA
CASSGNVGLAEDTGELFF
TGTGCCAGCAGCGGAAACGTAGGCCTAGCGGAAGACACCGGGGAGCTGTTTTTT
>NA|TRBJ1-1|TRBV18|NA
CASSPNGLNTEAFF
TGTGCCAGCTCACCCAACGGACTTAACACTGAAGCTTTCTTT
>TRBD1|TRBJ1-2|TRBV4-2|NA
CASSRRQGSYGYTF
TGTGCCAGCAGCCGCCGACAGGGGAGCTATGGCTACACCTTC
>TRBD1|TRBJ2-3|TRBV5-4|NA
CASSLQQGIQDTQYF
TGTGCCAGCAGCTTACAACAGGGGATTCAAGATACGCAGTATTTT